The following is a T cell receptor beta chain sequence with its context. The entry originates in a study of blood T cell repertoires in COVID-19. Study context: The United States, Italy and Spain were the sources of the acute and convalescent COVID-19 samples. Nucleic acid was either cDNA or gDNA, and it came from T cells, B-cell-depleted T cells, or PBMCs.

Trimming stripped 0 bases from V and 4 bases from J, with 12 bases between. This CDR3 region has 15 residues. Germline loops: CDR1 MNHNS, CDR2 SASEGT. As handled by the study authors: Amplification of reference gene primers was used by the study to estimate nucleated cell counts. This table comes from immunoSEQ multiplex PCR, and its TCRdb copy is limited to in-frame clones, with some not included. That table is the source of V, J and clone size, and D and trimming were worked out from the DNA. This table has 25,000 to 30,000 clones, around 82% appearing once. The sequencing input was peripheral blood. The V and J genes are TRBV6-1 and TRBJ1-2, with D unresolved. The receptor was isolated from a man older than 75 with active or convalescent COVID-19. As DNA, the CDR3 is TGTGCCAGCAGTGAAGCGCGATCCTCCGTCTATGGCTACACCTTC. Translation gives CASSEARSSVYGYTF.